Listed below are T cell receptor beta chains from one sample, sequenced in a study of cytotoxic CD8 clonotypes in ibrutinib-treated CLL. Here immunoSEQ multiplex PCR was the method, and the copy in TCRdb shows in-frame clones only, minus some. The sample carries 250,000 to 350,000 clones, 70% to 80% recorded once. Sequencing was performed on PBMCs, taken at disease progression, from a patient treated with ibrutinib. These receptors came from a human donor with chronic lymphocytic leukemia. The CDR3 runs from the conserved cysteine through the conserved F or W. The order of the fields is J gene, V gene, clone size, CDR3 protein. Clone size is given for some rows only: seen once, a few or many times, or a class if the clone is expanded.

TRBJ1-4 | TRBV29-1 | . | CSVEEGRDLNEKLFF
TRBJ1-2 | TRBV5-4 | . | CASSLESPPWGGYTF
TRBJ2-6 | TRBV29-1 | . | CSAFGANVLTF
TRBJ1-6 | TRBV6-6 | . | CASSSRQGDYSPLHF
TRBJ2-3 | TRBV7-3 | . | CASSITGTTSTDTQYF
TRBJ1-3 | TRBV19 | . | CASSIPPPTGDGNTIYF
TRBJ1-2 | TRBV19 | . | CASSFRDTYYGYTF
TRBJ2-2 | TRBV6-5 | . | CASSRQGNGGELFF
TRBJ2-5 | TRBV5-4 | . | CASSLDGGVGIETQYF
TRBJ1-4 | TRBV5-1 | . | CASSSGTGHEKLFF
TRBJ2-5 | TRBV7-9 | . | CASSLRGRNQETQYF
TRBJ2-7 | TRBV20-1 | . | CSAQYSYEQYF
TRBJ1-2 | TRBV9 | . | CASSVVVGGYGYTF
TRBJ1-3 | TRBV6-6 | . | CASSTSGRTSGNTIYF
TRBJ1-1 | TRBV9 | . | CASSLRDENTEAFF
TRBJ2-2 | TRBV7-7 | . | CASSLISGRPGDGGELFF
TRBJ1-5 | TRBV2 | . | CASQDGSNQPQHF
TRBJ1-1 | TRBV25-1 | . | CASSNQDRVATEAFF
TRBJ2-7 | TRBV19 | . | CASSIGVGRYEQYF
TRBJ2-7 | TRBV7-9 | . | CASSSPLGTGDNSYEQYF
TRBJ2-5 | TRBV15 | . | CATSIQGAQYF
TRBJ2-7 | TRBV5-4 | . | CASSLASYEQYF
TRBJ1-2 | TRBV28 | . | CASSLVGTGTYGYTF
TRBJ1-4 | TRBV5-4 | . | CASSLFPGSEKLFF
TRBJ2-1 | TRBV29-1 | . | CSVDSYNEQFF
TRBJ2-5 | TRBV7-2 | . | CASSYLGHGSETQYF
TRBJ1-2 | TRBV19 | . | CASGGYGYTF
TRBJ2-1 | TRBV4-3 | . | CASSQEFLDNEQFF
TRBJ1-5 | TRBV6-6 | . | CASSYSSGGGNQPQHF
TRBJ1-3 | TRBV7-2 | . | CASSLGGAASGNTIYF
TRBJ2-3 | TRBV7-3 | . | CASSLTGPLDTQYF
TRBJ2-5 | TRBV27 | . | CASSSTRLYQETQYF
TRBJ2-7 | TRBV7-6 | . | CASSPRGGHEQYF
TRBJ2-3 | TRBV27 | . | CASSPPRGQYF
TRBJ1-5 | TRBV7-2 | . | CASSLNSLQPQHF
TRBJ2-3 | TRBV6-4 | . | CASSDEGRGQDTQYF
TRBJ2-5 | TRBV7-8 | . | CASSFGGQETQYF
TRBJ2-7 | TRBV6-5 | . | CASKRKGQGSHEQYF
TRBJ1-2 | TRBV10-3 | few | CAINRGWNADYGYTF
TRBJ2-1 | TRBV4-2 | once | CASSQDLVGKYGNEQFF
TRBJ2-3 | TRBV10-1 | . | CASSESTSGDTQYF
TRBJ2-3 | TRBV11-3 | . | CASSLGLADTQYF
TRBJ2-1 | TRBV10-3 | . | CAISERSGEISYNEQFF
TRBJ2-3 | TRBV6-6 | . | CASSRGGTDTQYF
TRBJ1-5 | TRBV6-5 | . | CASSRDRGNQPQHF
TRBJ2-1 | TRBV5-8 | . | CASSTWDSHEQFF
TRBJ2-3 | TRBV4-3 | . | CASSQVAGGTDTQYF
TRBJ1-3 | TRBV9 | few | CASSPQGSGNTIYF
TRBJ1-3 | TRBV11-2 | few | CASSFQGGSGNTIYF